This T cell receptor (beta chain) was identified during a study of T-cell reconstitution after alpha-beta-depleted transplantation in children. This CDR3 region has 16 residues. Trimming took off 0 bases at V and 2 bases at J, with 11 bases between the two ends. CDR1 and CDR2 from the germline V gene are SGHTA and FQGTGA. The library targeted TCRbeta and was prepared with unique molecular identifiers. One entry per CDR3 protein results from TCRdb running MiXCR on the PCR reads. The repertoire includes about 500,000 distinct CDR3 sequences, 32% of them detected once, and 2.4% sits in the top ten. The chain recombines TRBV7-3 with TRBJ2-1, with D tentatively TRBD2 (6 bases). The source is a human donor who donated a stem cell graft to a child with aplastic anemia. Here the sequenced sample was PBMCs from the stem cell graft donor, taken from the stem cell graft. The CDR3 is CASSLTPTSAYNEQFF. The CDR3 DNA reads as TGTGCCAGCAGCTTAACCCCGACTAGTGCCTACAATGAGCAGTTCTTC. Together with reference TRBV7-3 and TRBJ2-1, the CDR3 gives the full variable domain: GAGVSQTPSNKVTEKGKYVELRCDPISGHTALYWYRQSLGQGPEFLIYFQGTGAADDSGLPNDRFFAVRPEGSVSTLKIQRTERGDSAVYLCASSLTPTSAYNEQFFGPGTRLTVL.